This T cell receptor beta chain was profiled in a study of blood T cell repertoires in COVID-19. As for the study in general: Collection of acute and convalescent COVID-19 samples took place in the United States, Italy and Spain. T cells, B-cell-depleted T cells, or PBMCs provided the cDNA or gDNA that served as material.

Trimming pared 0 bases from V and 6 bases from J, leaving 10 bases between. CDR3 length: 14 amino acids. Germline V lookup: CDR1 SGDLS, CDR2 YYNGEE. As processed by the authors: Estimated nucleated cell counts came from reference gene primer amplification. Libraries were prepared by immunoSEQ multiplex PCR; TCRdb keeps only in-frame clonotypes and omits some of them. D and trimming were read from the DNA, whereas the V and J calls and clone size are those reported in that table. This table has fewer than 200,000 clones, approximately 87% appearing once. Sequencing was carried out using PBMCs or T cells enriched from blood (not recorded which). The clonotype comes from a woman aged 45-59 years who had recovered from COVID-19. This rearrangement joins TRBV9 to TRBJ2-1; D ambiguous. CDR3 in DNA: TGTGCCAGCAGCGTAGGTAGTTTGAGCAATGAGCAGTTCTTC. It is translated as CASSVGSLSNEQFF.